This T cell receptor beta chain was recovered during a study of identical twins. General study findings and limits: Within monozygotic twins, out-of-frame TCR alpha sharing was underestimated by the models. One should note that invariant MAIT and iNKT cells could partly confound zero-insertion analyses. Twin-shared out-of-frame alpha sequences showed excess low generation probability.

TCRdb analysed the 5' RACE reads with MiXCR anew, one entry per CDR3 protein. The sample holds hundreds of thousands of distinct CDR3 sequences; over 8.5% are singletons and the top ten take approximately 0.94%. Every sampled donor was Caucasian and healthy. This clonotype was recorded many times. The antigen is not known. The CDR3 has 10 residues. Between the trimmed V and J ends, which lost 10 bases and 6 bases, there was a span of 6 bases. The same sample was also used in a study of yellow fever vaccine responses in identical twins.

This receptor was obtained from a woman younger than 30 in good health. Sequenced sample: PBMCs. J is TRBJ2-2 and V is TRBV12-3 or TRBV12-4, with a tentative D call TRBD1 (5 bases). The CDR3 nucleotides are TGTGCCATAGGGGCCGGGGAGCTGTTTTTT. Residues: CAIGAGELFF.